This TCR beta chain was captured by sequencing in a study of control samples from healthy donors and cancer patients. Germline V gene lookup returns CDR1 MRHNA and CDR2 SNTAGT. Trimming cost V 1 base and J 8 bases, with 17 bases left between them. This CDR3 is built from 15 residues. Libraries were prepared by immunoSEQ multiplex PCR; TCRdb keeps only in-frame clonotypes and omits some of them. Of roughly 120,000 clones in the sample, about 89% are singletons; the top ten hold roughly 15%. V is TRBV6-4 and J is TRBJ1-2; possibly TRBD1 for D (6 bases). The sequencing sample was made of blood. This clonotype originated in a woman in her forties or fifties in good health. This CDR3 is CASSDFGGPVRGYTF. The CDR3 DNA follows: TGTGCCAGCAGTGACTTCGGGGGCCCCGTGAGGGGCTACACCTTC.